The 13 T cell receptor beta chains below were found in one sample sequenced in a study of control samples from healthy donors and cancer patients. Using immunoSEQ multiplex PCR, the repertoire was profiled, and TCRdb retains in-frame clones only, with some absent. The table lists 150,000 or so clones, more than 85% of them singletons, with roughly 0.7% in the top ten. The sample taken for sequencing was blood. The origin of the receptors is a woman between 25 and 40 years old in good health.

CDR3: CASSVEGFNEQFF. In nucleotides, the CDR3 is TGTGCCAGCAGCGTAGAGGGCTTCAATGAGCAGTTCTTC. The genes are TRBV9 and TRBJ2-1, with D hard to call. CDR1 and CDR2 (germline): SGDLS, YYNGEE. The CDR3 is made up of 13 amino acids. Trimming left V 0 bases short and J 6 bases short, with 7 bases between. The full variable domain, rest sourced from reference TRBV9 and TRBJ2-1, is DSGVTQTPKHLITATGQRVTLRCSPRSGDLSVYWYQQSLDQGLQFLIQYYNGEERAKGNILERFSAQQFPDLHSELNLSSLELGDSALYFCASSVEGFNEQFFGPGTRLTVL.

The chain is built from TRBV6-5 and TRBJ2-3, with 7 bases lining up with TRBD2. Germline V CDR1 and CDR2: MNHEY, SVGAGI. The CDR3 length is 14 residues. The V gene end was trimmed by 8 bases and the J gene end by 5 bases; junction bases not matched to a gene: 10. The chain's CDR3 is CASSGGSSGDTQYF. CDR3 nucleotides: TGTGCCAGCTCGGGCGGGAGCTCGGGAGATACGCAGTATTTT.

CDR3: CASRPGRNNEQFF. Written as DNA, the CDR3 is TGTGCCAGCCGACCCGGACGGAACAATGAGCAGTTCTTC. V gene TRBV6-5 combines with J gene TRBJ2-1, with D unresolved. The CDR3 sequence is 13 residues long. Trimming took 8 bases from V and 5 from J, leaving 13 bases between them. The germline CDR1 and CDR2 sequences are MNHEY and SVGAGI.

The chain couples TRBV9 to TRBJ1-6; no definite D call. V lost 0 bases to trimming and J lost 3 bases, with 1 base between them. The CDR3 extends over 13 amino acids. Germline lookup yields CDR1 SGDLS and CDR2 YYNGEE. The CDR3 DNA follows: TGTGCCAGCAGCGTAGTCTATAATTCACCCCTCCACTTT. Protein sequence: CASSVVYNSPLHF.

The J gene is TRBJ2-2, the V gene TRBV7-9, with D maybe TRBD1 (5 bases). V was trimmed by 1 base and J by 0 bases, leaving 9 bases between them. The CDR3 has 16 amino acids. Germline CDR1 reads SEHNR; CDR2 reads FQNEAQ (reference sequence). DNA of the CDR3: TGTGCCAGCAGCTTAGGCAAGACAGCGAACACCGGGGAGCTGTTTTTT. The encoded protein is CASSLGKTANTGELFF.

The chain recombines TRBV10-3 with TRBJ2-3; 11 nucleotides agree with TRBD1. The germline gives CDR1 ENHRY, CDR2 SYGVKD. V shed 3 bases, J shed 4 bases, and the junction held 6 bases outside the gene matches. The CDR3 runs 16 residues. The CDR3 region is CAISDSGQGEADTQYF. The CDR3 nucleotides are TGTGCCATCAGTGACTCGGGACAGGGGGAGGCAGATACGCAGTATTTT.

V usage is TRBV12-5 and J usage is TRBJ1-4; 9 positions agree with TRBD1. The trim removed 4 bases at V and 7 bases at J, leaving 4 bases unmatched. This CDR3 has 14 amino acids. Germline V gene data show CDR1 as LGHNT and CDR2 as FRNRAP. The CDR3 sequence: CASGSQGAGEKLFF. The CDR3 DNA sequence: TGTGCTAGTGGTTCACAGGGGGCAGGTGAAAAACTGTTTTTT.

The chain couples TRBV18 to TRBJ2-4; D gene ambiguous. Trimming took off 2 bases at V and 5 bases at J, with 7 bases between the two ends. The V gene's germline CDR1 is KGHSH and CDR2 LQKENI. This CDR3 has 13 amino acids. CDR3 region: CASSPDGQNIQYF. DNA of the CDR3: TGTGCCAGCTCACCAGATGGCCAAAACATTCAGTACTTC.

This chain joins TRBV4-1 and TRBJ1-5; D remains ambiguous. CDR1 is MGHRA, CDR2 YSYEKL, per germline. The CDR3 has 15 residues. V dropped 5 bases and J dropped 0 bases, with 11 bases sitting between them. This CDR3 is CASSVSQISNQPQHF. The CDR3 DNA sequence: TGCGCCAGCAGCGTGTCACAGATTAGCAATCAGCCCCAGCATTTT.

V gene TRBV7-9 combines with J gene TRBJ2-2; no clear D gene. V was shortened by 3 bases and J by 6 bases, with 20 bases between the two germline ends. Germline CDR1 and CDR2: SEHNR and FQNEAQ (reference sequence). CDR3 size: 17 residues. The CDR3 here is CASSFDTSEHPAGELFF. In nucleotides, the CDR3 is TGTGCCAGCAGCTTCGACACCTCTGAACATCCAGCCGGGGAGCTGTTTTTT. Full variable domain (missing parts from reference TRBV7-9 and TRBJ2-2): DTGVSQNPRHKITKRGQNVTFRCDPISEHNRLYWYRQTLGQGPEFLTYFQNEAQLEKSRLLSDRFSAERPKGSFSTLEIQRTEQGDSAMYLCASSFDTSEHPAGELFFGEGSRLTVL.

The genes are TRBV28 and TRBJ2-1; 11 nucleotides line up with TRBD1. The length of the CDR3 is 16 residues. Losses at the gene ends were 2 bases for V and 5 bases for J; bases not matched to a gene: 5. Per germline, CDR1 MDHEN and CDR2 SYDVKM. The CDR3 is CASSLGGTGGNNEQFF. CDR3 in DNA: TGTGCCAGCAGTTTAGGAGGGACAGGGGGGAACAATGAGCAGTTCTTC.

The rearrangement uses TRBV18 and TRBJ1-1; D remains unclear. The V end lost 2 bases, the J end lost 3 bases, and 13 bases lay between the germline ends. CDR3 length: 15 amino acids. Germline loops: CDR1 KGHSH, CDR2 LQKENI. The CDR3 here is CASSPNKGQYTEAFF. DNA for the CDR3: TGTGCCAGCTCACCAAACAAAGGGCAGTACACTGAAGCTTTCTTT.

The V call is TRBV19, the J call TRBJ2-7; 9 nucleotides agree with TRBD2. The CDR3 is made up of 15 amino acids. Germline V gene sequence: CDR1 LNHDA, CDR2 SQIVND (reference sequence). The V segment lost 3 bases and the J segment 3 bases; nucleotides outside the gene matches: 6. The CDR3 sequence: CASSMGTSSNYEQYF. CDR3 sequence (DNA): TGTGCCAGTAGTATGGGGACTAGCAGTAACTACGAGCAGTACTTC.